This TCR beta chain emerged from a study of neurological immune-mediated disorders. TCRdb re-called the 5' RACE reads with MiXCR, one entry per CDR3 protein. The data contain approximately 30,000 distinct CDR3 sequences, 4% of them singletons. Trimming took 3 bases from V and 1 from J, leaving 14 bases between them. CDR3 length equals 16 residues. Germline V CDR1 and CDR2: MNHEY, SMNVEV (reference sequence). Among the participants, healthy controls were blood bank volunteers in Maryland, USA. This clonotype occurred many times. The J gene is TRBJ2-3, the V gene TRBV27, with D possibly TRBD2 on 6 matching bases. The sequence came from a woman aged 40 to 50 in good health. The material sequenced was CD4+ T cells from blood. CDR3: CASSLSPGTRTDTQYF. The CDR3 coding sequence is TGTGCCAGCAGTTTGTCGCCGGGGACTCGCACAGATACGCAGTATTTT.